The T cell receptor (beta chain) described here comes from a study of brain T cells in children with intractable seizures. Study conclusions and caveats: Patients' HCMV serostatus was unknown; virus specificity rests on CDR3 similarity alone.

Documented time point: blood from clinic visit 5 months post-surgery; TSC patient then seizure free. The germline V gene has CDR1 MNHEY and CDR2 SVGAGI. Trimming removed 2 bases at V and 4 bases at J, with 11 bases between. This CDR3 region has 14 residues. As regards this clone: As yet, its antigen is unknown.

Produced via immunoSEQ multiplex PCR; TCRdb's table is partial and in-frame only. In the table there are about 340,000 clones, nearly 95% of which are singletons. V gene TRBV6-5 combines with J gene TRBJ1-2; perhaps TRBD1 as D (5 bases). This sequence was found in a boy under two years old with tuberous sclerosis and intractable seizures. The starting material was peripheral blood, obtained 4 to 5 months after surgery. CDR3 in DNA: TGTGCCAGCAGTTACGAGGCAGGGAGCTATGGCTACACCTTC. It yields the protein CASSYEAGSYGYTF.